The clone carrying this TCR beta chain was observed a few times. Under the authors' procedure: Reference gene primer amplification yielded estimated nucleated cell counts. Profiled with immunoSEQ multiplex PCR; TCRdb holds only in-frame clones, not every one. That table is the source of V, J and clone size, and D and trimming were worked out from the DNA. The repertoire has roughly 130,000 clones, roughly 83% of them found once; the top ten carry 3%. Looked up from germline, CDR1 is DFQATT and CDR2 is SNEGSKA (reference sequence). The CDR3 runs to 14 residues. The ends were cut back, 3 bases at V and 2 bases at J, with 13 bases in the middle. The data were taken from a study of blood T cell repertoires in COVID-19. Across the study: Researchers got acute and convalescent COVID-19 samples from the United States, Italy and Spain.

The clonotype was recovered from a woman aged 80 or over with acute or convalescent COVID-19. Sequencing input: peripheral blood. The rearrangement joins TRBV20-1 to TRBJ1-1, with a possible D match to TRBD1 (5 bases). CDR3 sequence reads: CSASRNQGNTEAFF. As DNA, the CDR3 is TGCAGTGCTAGTAGGAATCAGGGTAACACTGAAGCTTTCTTT.